A selection of T cell receptor beta chains follows, all from one sample in a study of T cells in Graves' hyperthyroidism and ophthalmopathy. A single record per CDR3 protein comes from TCRdb applying MiXCR to the multiplex PCR reads. This table holds fewer than 650,000 distinct CDR3 sequences, approximately 14% found once. Sequenced input: blood. Receptor source: a woman between 35 and 50 years old with Graves' ophthalmopathy. CDR3s include the opening cysteine and the closing phenylalanine or tryptophan. A D gene is named only where the DNA matches it firmly. Size is stated for part of the rows, as once, few or many counts, or as a class when the clone is expanded.

clone size: many
J gene: TRBJ1-5
D gene: .
V gene: TRBV20-1
CDR3 DNA: TGCAGTGCTACGTGTCAGCCCCAGCATTTT
CDR3 protein: CSATCQPQHF

clone size: many
J gene: TRBJ2-2
D gene: TRBD2
V gene: TRBV20-1
CDR3 DNA: TGCAGTGCTAGAGACAAGCGGGAGTGGACCGGGGAGCTGTTTTTT
CDR3 protein: CSARDKREWTGELFF

clone size: few
J gene: TRBJ2-6
D gene: TRBD2
V gene: TRBV20-1
CDR3 DNA: TGCAGTGCTACCCCGCCTAGCGGGTCTAGCTCTGGGGCCAACGTCCTGACTTTC
CDR3 protein: CSATPPSGSSSGANVLTF

clone size: .
J gene: TRBJ2-7
D gene: TRBD1
V gene: TRBV7-3
CDR3 DNA: TGTGCCAGCAGCCAACCCGAACAGGGGGACTACGAGCAGTACTTC
CDR3 protein: CASSQPEQGDYEQYF

clone size: many
J gene: TRBJ1-2
D gene: .
V gene: TRBV29-1
CDR3 DNA: TGCAGCGTTGAAAGGGCAGGGGAGGGCTACACCTTC
CDR3 protein: CSVERAGEGYTF

clone size: many
J gene: TRBJ2-7
D gene: .
V gene: TRBV12-3/TRBV12-4
CDR3 DNA: TGTGCCAGCAGTCGTACAGCCTCATCCTACGAGCAGTACTTC
CDR3 protein: CASSRTASSYEQYF

clone size: .
J gene: TRBJ2-5
D gene: TRBD2
V gene: TRBV6-1
CDR3 DNA: TGTGCCAGTGCTCGAAGGACTACCGGGGGGATCAAAGAGACCCAGTACTTC
CDR3 protein: CASARRTTGGIKETQYF

clone size: many
J gene: TRBJ1-1
D gene: .
V gene: TRBV27
CDR3 DNA: TGTGCCAGCAGTTACCCAGGGGCTGAAGCTTTCTTT
CDR3 protein: CASSYPGAEAFF

clone size: few
J gene: TRBJ2-7
D gene: TRBD1
V gene: TRBV20-1
CDR3 DNA: TGCAGTGCCGGACAGGGGGCATACGAGCAGTACTTC
CDR3 protein: CSAGQGAYEQYF

clone size: many
J gene: TRBJ1-1
D gene: .
V gene: TRBV7-2
CDR3 DNA: TGTGCCAGCAGCTTACAGTTTATGAACACTGAAGCTTTCTTT
CDR3 protein: CASSLQFMNTEAFF

clone size: many
J gene: TRBJ1-2
D gene: .
V gene: TRBV6-5
CDR3 DNA: TGTGCCAGCAGTTACTCGAAATTGTTTGTAAATGGCTACACCTTC
CDR3 protein: CASSYSKLFVNGYTF

clone size: few
J gene: TRBJ2-7
D gene: TRBD1
V gene: TRBV5-1
CDR3 DNA: TGCGCCAGCAGCCCCCGTCGGGACAGGGACTCCTACGAGCAGTACTTC
CDR3 protein: CASSPRRDRDSYEQYF

clone size: many
J gene: TRBJ2-7
D gene: .
V gene: TRBV6-5
CDR3 DNA: TGTGCCAGCAGTTTAGAGTTTGGCTACGAGCAGTACTTC
CDR3 protein: CASSLEFGYEQYF

clone size: many
J gene: TRBJ2-3
D gene: TRBD2
V gene: TRBV11-2
CDR3 DNA: TGTGCCAGCAGCTTAGAGACTAGCGGGGCGAATACGCAGTATTTT
CDR3 protein: CASSLETSGANTQYF

clone size: many
J gene: TRBJ1-1
D gene: .
V gene: TRBV19
CDR3 DNA: TGTGCCAGTAGTATTCGGGGAGCGAACACTGAAGCTTTCTTT
CDR3 protein: CASSIRGANTEAFF

clone size: many
J gene: TRBJ2-6
D gene: .
V gene: TRBV27
CDR3 DNA: TGTGCCAGCAGACTCATCTCTGGGGCCAACGTCCTGACTTTC
CDR3 protein: CASRLISGANVLTF

clone size: many
J gene: TRBJ2-4
D gene: TRBD2
V gene: TRBV5-4
CDR3 DNA: TGTGCCAGCACCCCGGGGACTAGCGGGACTCTAGCCAAAAACATTCAGTACTTC
CDR3 protein: CASTPGTSGTLAKNIQYF

clone size: many
J gene: TRBJ1-4
D gene: .
V gene: TRBV12-3/TRBV12-4
CDR3 DNA: TGTGCCAGCAGTTCCAACCAGGAGATTAATGAAAAACTGTTTTTT
CDR3 protein: CASSSNQEINEKLFF

clone size: many
J gene: TRBJ2-7
D gene: .
V gene: TRBV6-2/TRBV6-3
CDR3 DNA: TGTGCCAGCAGACATCTGAGAGCCCCCTACGAGCAGTACTTC
CDR3 protein: CASRHLRAPYEQYF

clone size: many
J gene: TRBJ2-7
D gene: .
V gene: TRBV5-1
CDR3 DNA: TGCGCCAGCAGCTTCTCCACCTTAATCTACGAGCAGTACTTC
CDR3 protein: CASSFSTLIYEQYF

clone size: many
J gene: TRBJ2-7
D gene: .
V gene: TRBV11-2
CDR3 DNA: TGTGCCAGCAGCTTAGTGGCCCCACCTTGGGGCGAGCAGTACTTC
CDR3 protein: CASSLVAPPWGEQYF

clone size: many
J gene: TRBJ1-1
D gene: .
V gene: TRBV20-1
CDR3 DNA: TGCAGTGCTAGTACACAGGAGGAGGCTTTCTTT
CDR3 protein: CSASTQEEAFF

clone size: .
J gene: TRBJ2-5
D gene: .
V gene: TRBV25-1
CDR3 DNA: TGTGCCAGCAGTGAATGGGGGGCCTCCAAATCCGAGACCCAGTACTTC
CDR3 protein: CASSEWGASKSETQYF

clone size: many
J gene: TRBJ2-7
D gene: .
V gene: TRBV5-1
CDR3 DNA: TGCGCCAGCCGGGCCCAGCTAAGGGAAGAGCAGTACTTC
CDR3 protein: CASRAQLREEQYF

clone size: many
J gene: TRBJ2-5
D gene: TRBD1
V gene: TRBV24-1
CDR3 DNA: TGTGCCACCAGTGATATAACGACAGGGTTGGAAGAGACCCAGTACTTC
CDR3 protein: CATSDITTGLEETQYF

clone size: many
J gene: TRBJ2-7
D gene: TRBD2
V gene: TRBV6-2/TRBV6-3
CDR3 DNA: TGTGCCAGCAGTTACGAGGCGGGAGGGCCGTACGAGCAGTACTTC
CDR3 protein: CASSYEAGGPYEQYF

clone size: .
J gene: TRBJ2-7
D gene: .
V gene: TRBV5-6
CDR3 DNA: TGTGCCAGCAGCCAGGCAGGGCGTTTGATGTCCCGCGAGCAGTACTTC
CDR3 protein: CASSQAGRLMSREQYF

clone size: many
J gene: TRBJ2-7
D gene: TRBD2
V gene: TRBV5-1
CDR3 DNA: TGCGCCAGCAGCTCCGCCGGGACTAGCGGGGGGACCTACGAGCAGTACTTC
CDR3 protein: CASSSAGTSGGTYEQYF

clone size: many
J gene: TRBJ1-5
D gene: .
V gene: TRBV6-5
CDR3 DNA: TGTGCCAGCACGGGTAGAGATAACAATCAGCCCCAGCATTTT
CDR3 protein: CASTGRDNNQPQHF

clone size: once
J gene: TRBJ2-7
D gene: TRBD2
V gene: TRBV7-9
CDR3 DNA: TGTGCCAGCACCCCTCCGGGGGGGAACGAGCAGTACTTC
CDR3 protein: CASTPPGGNEQYF

clone size: .
J gene: TRBJ1-5
D gene: .
V gene: TRBV24-1
CDR3 DNA: TGTGCCACCAGTGATTCTACAGGGCTCCCTCCTCAGCCCCAGCATTTT
CDR3 protein: CATSDSTGLPPQPQHF